These 7 T cell receptor beta chains came from one sample sequenced in a study of T cells in Graves' hyperthyroidism and ophthalmopathy. What was amplified from RNA transcripts were TCR beta CDR3 regions. HTBI primers were employed in a first-round RT-PCR of the TCR CDR3. TCRdb called the multiplex PCR reads again in MiXCR, with one record for every CDR3 protein. This sample has roughly 510,000 distinct CDR3 sequences; 40% to 55% occur once, and the top ten carry around 47%. The specimen was peripheral blood or thyroid tissue (not recorded which). The source is an adult woman with Graves' disease, either hyperthyroidism or ophthalmopathy (not recorded which).

V usage is TRBV11-2 and J usage is TRBJ1-4; D possibly corresponds to TRBD1 (5 bases). The V gene lost 2 bases and the J gene lost 6 bases, with 13 bases spanning the gap. CDR3 length: 15 residues. The germline V gene encodes CDR1 SGHAT and CDR2 FQNNGV. The CDR3 spells CASSLLGTTDEKLFF. CDR3 in DNA: TGTGCCAGCAGCTTATTGGGGACGACGGATGAAAAACTGTTTTTT. The full variable domain, completed using reference TRBV11-2 and TRBJ1-4, is EAGVAQSPRYKIIEKRQSVAFWCNPISGHATLYWYQQILGQGPKLLIQFQNNGVVDDSQLPKDRFSAERLKGVDSTLKIQPAKLEDSAVYLCASSLLGTTDEKLFFGSGTQLSVL.

The V and J genes are TRBV2 and TRBJ2-5; D unclear. CDR3 size: 11 residues. Trimming cost V 4 bases and J 5 bases, with 5 bases left between them. CDR1 is SNHLY, CDR2 FYNNEI, per germline. CDR3 residues: CASSVVETQYF. In nucleotides, the CDR3 is TGTGCCAGCAGTGTCGTGGAGACCCAGTACTTC.

The rearrangement joins TRBV28 to TRBJ2-5; D uncertain. Germline V CDR1 and CDR2: MDHEN, SYDVKM. Trimming stripped 2 bases from V and 4 bases from J, with 17 bases between. This CDR3 comprises 16 residues. CDR3 loop: CASSLLSTRTGETQYF. CDR3 DNA sequence: TGTGCCAGCAGTTTACTGTCTACCAGGACCGGAGAGACCCAGTACTTC. Full variable domain (rest looked up from reference TRBV28 and TRBJ2-5): DVKVTQSSRYLVKRTGEKVFLECVQDMDHENMFWYRQDPGLGLRLIYFSYDVKMKEKGDIPEGYSVSREKKERFSLILESASTNQTSMYLCASSLLSTRTGETQYFGPGTRLLVL.

This chain joins TRBV10-3 and TRBJ2-5; maybe TRBD1 (6 bases). Trimming shortened V by 6 bases and J by 9 bases, and 11 bases separated the two germline ends. The germline V gene has CDR1 ENHRY and CDR2 SYGVKD. The CDR3 contains 11 residues. The chain's CDR3 is CAIRAGEPQYF. CDR3 nucleotides: TGTGCCATCAGGGCAGGGGAGCCCCAGTACTTC.

The gene calls are TRBV15 and TRBJ1-6, with 8 bases lining up with TRBD1. CDR1 and CDR2 (germline): LNHNV, YYDKDF (reference sequence). The CDR3 spans 15 residues. Trimming cost V 0 bases and J 8 bases; bases outside gene matches: 3. The DNA of the CDR3 is TGTGCCACCAGCAGAGACTCGACAGGGGATTCACCCCTCCACTTT. As protein: CATSRDSTGDSPLHF.

The chain combines TRBV5-1 with TRBJ2-7, with D hard to call. CDR3 length: 14 residues. V was clipped by 0 bases and J by 2 bases, with 9 bases between them. CDR1 is SGHRS and CDR2 is YFSETQ in the germline V gene. The CDR3 nucleotides read TGCGCCAGCAGCTTGGAACGGCTTGCCTACGAGCAGTACTTC. Amino acid sequence: CASSLERLAYEQYF. The whole variable domain, filled in from reference TRBV5-1 and TRBJ2-7, reads KAGVTQTPRYLIKTRGQQVTLSCSPISGHRSVSWYQQTPGQGLQFLFEYFSETQRNKGNFPGRFSGRQFSNSRSEMNVSTLELGDSALYLCASSLERLAYEQYFGPGTRLTVT.

This chain connects TRBV12-3 or TRBV12-4 to TRBJ2-5; D not certain. The CDR3 has 13 amino acids. V was cut by 3 bases and J by 5 bases, with 10 bases left in between. CDR3 nucleotide sequence: TGTGCCAGCAGTTTTAAGGATCGGGAGACCCAGTACTTC. Amino acid sequence: CASSFKDRETQYF.